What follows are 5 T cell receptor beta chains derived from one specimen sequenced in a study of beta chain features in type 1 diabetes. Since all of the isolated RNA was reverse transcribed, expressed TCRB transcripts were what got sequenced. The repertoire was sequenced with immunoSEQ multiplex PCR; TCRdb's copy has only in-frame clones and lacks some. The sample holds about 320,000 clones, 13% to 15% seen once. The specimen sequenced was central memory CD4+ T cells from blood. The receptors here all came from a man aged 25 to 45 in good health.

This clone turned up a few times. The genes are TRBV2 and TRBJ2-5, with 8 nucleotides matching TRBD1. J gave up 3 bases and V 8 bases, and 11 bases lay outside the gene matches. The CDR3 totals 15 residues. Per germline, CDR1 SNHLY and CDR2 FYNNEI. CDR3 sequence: CASSPRTGRKETQYF. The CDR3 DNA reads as TGTGCCAGCTCCCCCAGGACAGGGAGGAAAGAGACCCAGTACTTC.

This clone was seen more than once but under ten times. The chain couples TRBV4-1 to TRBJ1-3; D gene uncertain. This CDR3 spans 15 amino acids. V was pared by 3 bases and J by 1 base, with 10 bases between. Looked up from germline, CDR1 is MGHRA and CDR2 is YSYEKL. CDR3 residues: CASSQPLHSGNTIYF. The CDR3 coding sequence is TGCGCCAGCAGCCAGCCACTGCATTCTGGAAACACCATATATTTT.

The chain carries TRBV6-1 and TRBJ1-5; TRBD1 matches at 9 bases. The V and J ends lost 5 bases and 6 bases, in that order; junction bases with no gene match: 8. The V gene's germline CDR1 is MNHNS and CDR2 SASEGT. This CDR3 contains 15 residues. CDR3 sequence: CASSPDRGGSQPQHF. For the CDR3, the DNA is TGTGCCAGCAGTCCGGACAGGGGCGGGAGTCAGCCCCAGCATTTT.

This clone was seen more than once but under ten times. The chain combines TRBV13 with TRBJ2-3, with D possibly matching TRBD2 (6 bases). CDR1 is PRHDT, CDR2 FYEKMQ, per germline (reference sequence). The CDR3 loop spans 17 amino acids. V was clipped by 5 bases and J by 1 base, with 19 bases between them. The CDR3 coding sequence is TGTGCCAGCAGCGCCCGTTCGGGCGGGGCGGGCACAGATACGCAGTATTTT. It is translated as CASSARSGGAGTDTQYF. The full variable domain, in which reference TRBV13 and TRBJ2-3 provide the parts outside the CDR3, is AAGVIQSPRHLIKEKRETATLKCYPIPRHDTVYWYQQGPGQDPQFLISFYEKMQSDKGSIPDRFSAQQFSDYHSELNMSSLELGDSALYFCASSARSGGAGTDTQYFGPGTRLTVL.

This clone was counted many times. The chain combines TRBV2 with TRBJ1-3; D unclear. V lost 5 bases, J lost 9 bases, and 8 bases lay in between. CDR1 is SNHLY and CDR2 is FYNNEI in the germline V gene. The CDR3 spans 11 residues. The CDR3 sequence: CASSLRGTIYF. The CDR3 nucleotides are TGTGCCAGCAGTCTGCGGGGCACCATATATTTT.